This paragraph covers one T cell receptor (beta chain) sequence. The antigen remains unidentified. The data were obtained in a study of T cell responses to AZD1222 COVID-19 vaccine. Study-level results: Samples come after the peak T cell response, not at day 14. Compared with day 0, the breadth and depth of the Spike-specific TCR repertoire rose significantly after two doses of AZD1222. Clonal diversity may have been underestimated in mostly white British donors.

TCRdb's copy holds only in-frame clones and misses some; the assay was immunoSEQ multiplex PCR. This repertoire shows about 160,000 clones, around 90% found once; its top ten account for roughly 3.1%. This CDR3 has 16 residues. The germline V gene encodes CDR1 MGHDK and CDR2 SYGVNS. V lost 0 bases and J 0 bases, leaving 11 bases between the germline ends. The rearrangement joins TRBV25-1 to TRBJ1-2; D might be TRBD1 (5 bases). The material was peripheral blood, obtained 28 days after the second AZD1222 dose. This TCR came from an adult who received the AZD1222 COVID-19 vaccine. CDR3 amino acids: CASSEYGRAANYGYTF. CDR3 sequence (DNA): TGTGCCAGCAGTGAATATGGCAGGGCCGCTAACTATGGCTACACCTTC.